This T cell receptor beta chain was identified in a study of OX40 agonist ivuxolimab in advanced cancers. Looking at the study overall: Partial responses occurred in three patients (one hepatocellular carcinoma, two cutaneous melanoma).

The CDR3 sequence is 13 residues long. The V and J ends lost 6 bases and 0 bases, in that order; junction bases with no gene match: 2. CDR1 is MNHEY and CDR2 is SVGAGI in the germline V gene. TCRdb's copy holds only in-frame clones and misses some; the assay was immunoSEQ multiplex PCR. Of 92,000 or so clones in the sample, about 80% were seen once. Patients with autoimmune history or systemic immunosuppression were excluded. Of note for this clone: Antigen unknown.

Whole-study findings and limits: Circulating CD4+ and CD8+ T cells showed clonal expansion by week 6 at 0.1 to 3.0 mg/kg. Low levels of normalized T-cell clonal expansion also appeared in some nonresponders.

The material was CD4+ or CD8+ T cells sorted from blood, obtained in a trial of the OX40 agonist ivuxolimab. The source is an adult with an advanced solid tumor such as melanoma, head and neck, liver or kidney cancer. The chain uses TRBV6-5 and TRBJ2-7; 7 positions match TRBD1. The CDR3 spells CASRAGGSYEQYF. The CDR3 DNA is TGTGCCAGCAGGGCAGGGGGCTCCTACGAGCAGTACTTC.